This T cell receptor beta chain stems from a study of T cells in Graves' hyperthyroidism and ophthalmopathy (dated by TCRdb to 2018 to 2020). Regarding the complete study: Peripheral blood samples were taken at the time of initial diagnosis, prior to any treatment. The 95 to 100 discovery patients were randomly split 7:3 into training and test sets. To identify distinguishing TCR V-J signatures, a discovery cohort of around 100 patients was used, comprising roughly 45 with Graves' ophthalmopathy and 57 with stable Graves' hyperthyroidism. Once sampling was done, hyperthyroidism patients were given methimazole at a starting dose of 30 mg daily, whereas ophthalmopathy patients were given high-dose intravenous methylprednisolone. Prospective prediction of ophthalmopathy was tested in an independent validation cohort consisting of some 19 hyperthyroidism patients and about 17 patients who later progressed to ophthalmopathy. In addition, the study compared T-cell repertoires in thyroid tissue and in blood from roughly six Graves' hyperthyroidism patients. TCR Vbeta CDR3 sequencing of fewer than 150 peripheral blood samples (fewer than 45 ophthalmopathy, about 74 hyperthyroidism and around 17 progressor patients) is reported in the paper.

Amplification of TCR beta CDR3 regions was carried out from RNA transcripts. The TCR CDR3 was subjected to a first round of RT-PCR using the HTBI primer set and the Qiagen OneStep RT-PCR kit. Libraries were constructed in a second round of multiplex PCR, after which size selection and purification were carried out. Sequencing of the libraries was done on an Illumina HiSeq2000 using paired-end 100 bp reads. For the original study's pipeline: SOAPnuke was used to process the raw data, throwing out any read that contained adapters or uncalled bases, had a mean Phred below 15, or lacked an exact constant-primer or identifier match. High-quality paired reads were merged with COPE v1.2.5, and unique nucleotide sequences were defined as clonotypes. MiTCR v1.1 was used to align the clonotypes against IMGT TRBV, TRBD and TRBJ reference segments. The analysis was restricted to V-J combinations with a frequency above 0.0001, which together covered just over 98% of the repertoires. A TCS score was defined as the ratio between F50 (clonal expansion) and ExV (chaos), using BLOSUM62-based TCRdist between CDR3 peptides within each V-J. Welch's t-statistics and random forest reduced 500 to 650 V-J features to 10 to 15, which were used in a naive Bayes classifier (R e1071). Clones were called with MiXCR by TCRdb after fastp trimmed the public reads at Q25, and only in-frame beta chains were retained. Rows matching on CDR3 protein sequence are summarized as one entry with the most common DNA and genes. The authors' filters were not applied to this entry. The sample table contains fewer than 500,000 distinct CDR3 sequences; only one count was recorded for roughly 13% of them. More than 20% of the sample is in the top ten clones.

Study-level results and caveats: Sample size was not statistically predetermined, and investigators were not blinded to group allocation. In validation, progression to ophthalmopathy was predicted by the model with nearly 71% sensitivity and roughly 72% specificity, a median of around 6.5 months before onset. A model built on a 13 V-J signature distinguished ophthalmopathy from stable hyperthyroidism, reaching roughly 88% sensitivity and approximately 81% specificity in cross-validation and 80%/75% in testing. Most expanded thyroid clonotypes (frequency above 0.001) were also detected in blood, a finding suggesting that blood repertoires may reflect thyroid immune responses.

Hyperthyroidism patients were newly diagnosed, with disease duration under 2 months, and aged 18 to 65 years. Any patient with an uncontrolled infection, another autoimmune disease, pregnancy or lactation was excluded. Clinical symptoms, serum thyroxine and TRAb, thyroid ultrasound, and orbital computed tomography formed the basis for the diagnoses. For progressor patients, blood was drawn at the first diagnosis of hyperthyroidism, before any ophthalmopathy symptoms had appeared. PBMCs were isolated from more than 8 ml of fresh peripheral blood by Ficoll-Paque density gradient centrifugation. Progressor patients were first diagnosed with Graves' hyperthyroidism and then developed ophthalmopathy during follow-up. Total RNA was extracted using Trizol reagent, and RNA quality was assessed on an Agilent 2100 Bioanalyzer. In its sample, this clonotype was seen a few times. The antigen this receptor binds is unknown. Base qualities are not at hand, and no much larger clone is one base apart.

Trimming removed 4 bases from V and 4 bases from J, leaving 11 bases between the germline ends. From its cysteine to its phenylalanine, the CDR3 spans 13 amino acids. The read is trimmed to its CDR3 DNA, 39 bases read in frame from base 1. Based on the germline V gene, the CDR1 and CDR2 sequences are SGDLS and YYNGEE. Sequencing was carried out using blood. The origin of this receptor is a man between 25 and 39 years old with Graves' hyperthyroidism that later progressed to Graves' ophthalmopathy. This receptor chain uses TRBV9 and TRBJ1-2; a tentative D call is TRBD1 (6 bases match). The nucleotide sequence reads TGTGCCAGCAGCCCGGGACACGTCTATGGCTACACCTTC. The translation is CASSPGHVYGYTF.